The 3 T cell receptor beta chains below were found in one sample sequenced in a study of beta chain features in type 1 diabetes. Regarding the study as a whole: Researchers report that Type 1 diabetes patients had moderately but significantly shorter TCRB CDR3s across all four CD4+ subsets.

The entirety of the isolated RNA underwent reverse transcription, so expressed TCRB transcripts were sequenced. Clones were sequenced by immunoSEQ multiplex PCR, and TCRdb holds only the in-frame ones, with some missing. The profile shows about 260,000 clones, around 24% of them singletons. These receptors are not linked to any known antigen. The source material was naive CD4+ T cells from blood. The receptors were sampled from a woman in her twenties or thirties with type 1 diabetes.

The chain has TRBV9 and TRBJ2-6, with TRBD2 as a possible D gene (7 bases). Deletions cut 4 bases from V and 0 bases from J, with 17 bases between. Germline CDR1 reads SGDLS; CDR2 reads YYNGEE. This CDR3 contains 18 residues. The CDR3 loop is CASSPRGGDTSGANVLTF. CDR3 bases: TGTGCCAGCAGCCCCCGGGGAGGGGACACCTCTGGGGCCAACGTCCTGACTTTC.

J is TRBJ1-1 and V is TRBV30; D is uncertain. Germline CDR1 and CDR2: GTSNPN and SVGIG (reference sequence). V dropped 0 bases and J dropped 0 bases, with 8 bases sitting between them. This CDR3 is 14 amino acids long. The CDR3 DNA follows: TGTGCCTGGAGTGTGACACATTTGAACACTGAAGCTTTCTTT. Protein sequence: CAWSVTHLNTEAFF.

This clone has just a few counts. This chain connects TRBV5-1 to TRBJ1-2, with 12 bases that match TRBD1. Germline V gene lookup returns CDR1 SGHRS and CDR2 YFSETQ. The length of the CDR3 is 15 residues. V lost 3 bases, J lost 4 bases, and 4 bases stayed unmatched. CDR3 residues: CASSWGQGAGYGYTF. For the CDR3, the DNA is TGCGCCAGCAGCTGGGGACAGGGGGCTGGCTATGGCTACACCTTC.